This TCR beta chain was observed in a study of cytomegalovirus exposure and HLA in healthy donors. V lost 3 bases and J lost 0, with 6 bases in between. CDR3 length equals 13 residues. Germline V gene lookup returns CDR1 GTSNPN and CDR2 SVGIG (reference sequence). Study conclusions and caveats: In a later analysis, the majority of CMV-associated beta chains seemingly showed HLA restriction. A later examination showed that TCR association rates differed by HLA locus, with DRB1 most and HLA-C fewest. In a later analysis, a missense DCLRE1C variant was linked to TCR beta V- and J-gene trimming. Common viral pathogens seemed to be connected with several of the most significant clusters, according to a later analysis.

The PCR made use of 60 Vbeta and 13 Jbeta primers. The repertoire was sequenced with immunoSEQ multiplex PCR; TCRdb's copy has only in-frame clones and lacks some. The table records about 160,000 clones, 70% to 80% of them present only once. Turning to this clone: Antigen unknown.

The V call is TRBV30, the J call TRBJ2-4; D not resolved. The sample comprised PBMCs. This receptor was identified in a man over 45 in good health and CMV-seropositive. The CDR3 DNA reads as TGTGCCTGGAGCACTTTAGCCAAAAACATTCAGTACTTC. This sequence encodes CAWSTLAKNIQYF.